Within the sample, the clone carrying this T cell receptor beta chain is medium-sized (0.01 to 0.1%). It was with unique molecular identifiers that the TCRbeta library was prepared. TCRdb re-derived calls from the PCR reads in MiXCR, one entry per CDR3 protein. The sample lists 350,000 to 400,000 distinct CDR3 sequences, roughly 20% seen once, with 3.8% in the top ten. Germline V lookup: CDR1 DFQATT, CDR2 SNEGSKA (reference sequence). V lost 8 bases and J 3 bases, leaving 13 bases between the germline ends. There are 13 residues in the CDR3. This sample was taken from a study of T-cell reconstitution after alpha-beta-depleted transplantation in children.

The sample in question was PBMCs from the stem cell graft donor, obtained from the stem cell graft. The V call is TRBV20-1, the J call TRBJ2-2; D ambiguous. The clonotype was recovered from a human donor who donated a stem cell graft to a child with acute myeloid leukemia. The DNA of the CDR3 is TGCAGTTTGGCGGAAAGAGACACCGGGGAGCTGTTTTTT. This translates into CSLAERDTGELFF.